This section outlines one T cell receptor (beta chain) sequence together with its context. Antigen specificity is unknown. The trim removed 4 bases at V and 1 base at J, leaving 3 bases unmatched. Germline-derived CDR1 and CDR2 are WSHSY and SAAADI. The CDR3 loop spans 14 amino acids. TCRdb's table, derived via immunoSEQ multiplex PCR, lists solely in-frame clones and lacks some. This table holds roughly 470 clones, less than 55% found once. The data were taken from a study of tissue T cells after allogeneic stem cell transplantation. Study context: Patients with graft-versus-host disease had grafts: four unmodified, three CD34-selected and T-cell-depleted. Points from the study as a whole: Only a limited share of tissue TCRs appeared in blood or spleen. The patient cohort was small and clinically heterogeneous, with limited sampling depth.

This chain connects TRBV10-2 to TRBJ2-7, with TRBD2 matching over 8 bases. The origin of this receptor is a female patient between 40 and 75 years old with steroid-refractory graft-versus-host disease after an allogeneic stem cell transplant. Part of the T cell pool may stem from the graft donor. The specimen comprised skin, sampled at autopsy. The CDR3 sequence: CASSGGTRSYEQYF. The CDR3 coding sequence is TGCGCCAGCAGTGGGGGGACTAGATCCTACGAGCAGTACTTC.